This is a list of T cell receptor beta chains from one sample in a study of shared clonotypes between healthy human individuals. Sequenced by immunoSEQ multiplex PCR; TCRdb stores in-frame clones only, minus some. The data contain some 2.1 million clones, approximately 94% of them singletons. The source material was naive CD8+ T cells sorted from blood. These receptors all come from a man between 18 and 29 years old in good health. The conserved cysteine and the conserved F or W are not part of the CDR3 here. Fields, in order: J gene, V gene, D gene, CDR3 protein. A D gene is named only where the DNA matches it firmly.

>TRBJ2-7|TRBV19|-
ASSPSVGLYEQY
>TRBJ2-2|TRBV7-9|-
ASRQNTGELF
>TRBJ2-1|TRBV6-1|-
ASSEAGGSYNEQF
>TRBJ2-7|TRBV29-1|TRBD2
SVEGLAGGPYEQY
>TRBJ2-7|TRBV6-5|-
ASTQGYEQY
>TRBJ2-5|TRBV10-3|-
AIRARSQETQY
>TRBJ1-1|TRBV11-2|-
ASSSWGDGLEAF
>TRBJ2-5|TRBV2|-
ASSEPVLETQY
>TRBJ2-4|TRBV29-1|-
SVVSVAKNIQY
>TRBJ2-1|TRBV11-2|TRBD2
ASSPPGLAGGEQF
>TRBJ2-7|TRBV11-3|TRBD1
ASSLGTGPSYEQY
>TRBJ1-1|TRBV13|-
ASSLMGVGTEAF
>TRBJ2-7|TRBV30|-
AWSVGDGALTYEQY
>TRBJ2-5|TRBV6-6|-
ASTPLRLQETQY
>TRBJ2-2|TRBV10-3|TRBD2
AISDSGLAGGLNTGELF
>TRBJ1-1|TRBV13|-
ASSSPVEAEAF
>TRBJ2-1|TRBV2|TRBD2
ASSRLAGGGYNEQF
>TRBJ1-1|TRBV10-3|-
AISDPLKTPYTEAF
>TRBJ1-6|TRBV4-1|-
ASSKQVLNSPLH
>TRBJ2-7|TRBV7-9|-
ASSLDRSHGREQY
>TRBJ1-1|TRBV19|-
ASSTRDSLVYEAF
>TRBJ1-3|TRBV7-9|TRBD1
ASSLVGQGAVTIY
>TRBJ2-7|TRBV9|-
ASSVNPTYSYEQY
>TRBJ2-1|TRBV11-2|TRBD2
ASSLVWGGTSDHKEQF
>TRBJ1-2|TRBV28|-
ASRGSNYGYT
>TRBJ2-7|TRBV5-4|-
ASSFMGGDLSEQY
>TRBJ2-3|TRBV5-1|-
ASSPTGPNYTQY
>TRBJ2-2|TRBV6-5|-
ASSYSIRVTGELF
>TRBJ1-2|TRBV27|-
ASSFSGDGYT
>TRBJ2-7|TRBV5-6|TRBD1
ASNRGGEQY
>TRBJ1-1|TRBV6-6|-
ASRVQGGYTEAF
>TRBJ2-5|TRBV4-3|-
ASSQDPRAGETQY
>TRBJ1-1|TRBV2|-
AISGGPRSRNTEAF
>TRBJ2-3|TRBV30|TRBD2
ASVSGSLPTDTQY
>TRBJ1-1|TRBV4-1|TRBD1
ASRQGNTEAF